A single sample gave rise to the 13 T cell receptor beta chains below, sequenced in a study of tumor-infiltrating lymphocytes in oesophageal squamous cell carcinoma listed by TCRdb under 2016. Preparation of the library involved PCR. Sequencing was performed on an Illumina HiSeq 2000. TCRdb reran the public reads through fastp at Q25 and MiXCR, keeping productive beta chains. Records with the same CDR3 protein are collapsed into one entry carrying the most frequent genes and DNA. This sample lists approximately 12,000 distinct CDR3 sequences; 57% were detected once. The biggest ten clones account for roughly 37% of the sample. Material: esophageal tumor tissue. The origin of the receptors is a male donor with esophageal squamous cell carcinoma.

Judged by abundance, this clonotype is medium-sized. The chain couples TRBV6-1 to TRBJ2-1; no clear D. The V gene lost 5 bases and the J gene lost 10 bases, with 9 bases spanning the gap. There are 11 residues in the CDR3. CDR1 and CDR2 from the germline V gene are MNHNS and SASEGT. This CDR3 is CASSPKEEQFF. The CDR3 DNA reads TGTGCCAGCAGTCCCAAGGAGGAGCAGTTCTTC.

The chain links TRBV10-1 to TRBJ2-5; 8 positions match TRBD1. This CDR3 comprises 12 residues. From germline, CDR1 is WNHNN and CDR2 SYGVQD (reference sequence). The J segment lost 13 bases and the V segment lost 5 bases, leaving 9 bases of the junction unmatched. In DNA, the CDR3 is TGCGCCAGCAGTCACGGGACAGGTAGGATGTACTTC. Translated: CASSHGTGRMYF.

As to this clonotype: The CDR3 end shows no conserved phenylalanine or tryptophan, and so a read error is likely. No DNA is shown, since the ends of the CDR3 on it are uncertain; the CDR3 is the one TCRdb lists. J is TRBJ1-1 and V is TRBV6-6. Germline CDR1 is MNHNY and CDR2 is SVGAGI (reference sequence). With termini counted, the CDR3 has 22 amino acids. The CDR3 loop reads CASSYLGTSGIVRSYNEQFFGS.

This clonotype is classed as medium-sized. This chain connects TRBV7-3 to TRBJ2-3; 11 bases fit TRBD2. This CDR3 is 15 amino acids long. CDR1 SGHTA and CDR2 FQGTGA come from the germline V gene. With V trimmed by 3 bases and J by 3 bases, 2 bases remained unmatched. CDR3 residues: CASSLTSGETDTQYF. The CDR3 bases are TGTGCCAGCAGCTTGACTAGCGGGGAGACAGATACGCAGTATTTT.

The chain couples TRBV7-3 to TRBJ2-3; D is unclear. With the DNA end fitting TRBJ1-1 better, the J assignment may be wrong. The CDR3 is 15 amino acids. Germline V CDR1 and CDR2: SGHTA, FQGTGA. The CDR3 protein is CASSPRGGLNTEAFF. The CDR3 nucleotides read TGTGCCAGCAGCCCCCGTGGTGGGCTGAACACTGAAGCTTTCTTT.

This chain uses TRBV7-2 with TRBJ2-7; TRBD1 aligns across 10 bases. The J call is uncertain, as TRBJ2-5 better fits the DNA end. This CDR3 region has 15 residues. CDR1 SGHTA and CDR2 FQGNSA come from the germline V gene. CDR3 sequence: CASSMGQGFRETQYF. The CDR3 DNA follows: TGTGCCAGCAGCATGGGACAGGGGTTTCGAGAGACCCAGTACTTC.

CDR3 sequence (DNA): TGTGCCAGCAGAAACCGGGACAGCTTGGTGGATGGCTACACCTTC. Protein product: CASRNRDSLVDGYTF. The J gene is TRBJ2-6, the V gene TRBV6-1, with 7 bases that match TRBD1. Gene TRBJ1-2 matches the end of the DNA better, so the J call may be wrong. The CDR3 is 15 amino acids. Looked up from germline, CDR1 is MNHNS and CDR2 is SASEGT.

As for this clonotype: This may come from a read error, since a much larger clone is one base off. This chain joins TRBV7-9 and TRBJ2-5; TRBD1 might be the D (5 bases). The J call may be in error: the DNA end matches TRBJ2-1 better. This CDR3 is 15 amino acids long. Germline V gene lookup returns CDR1 SEHNR and CDR2 FQNEAQ (reference sequence). The CDR3 protein is CASSPLNLGVHEQFF. CDR3 DNA: TGTGCCAGCAGCCCGTTAAACCTAGGGGTCCACGAGCAGTTCTTC.

This clonotype qualifies as medium-sized (0.01 to 0.1%). The chain uses TRBV11-2 and TRBJ2-5; tentative D call: TRBD2 (6 bases). The CDR3 sequence is 16 residues long. Germline V gene lookup returns CDR1 SGHAT and CDR2 FQNNGV. Trimming stripped 4 bases from V and 4 bases from J, with 19 bases between. CDR3 coding DNA: TGTGCCAGCAGCTATACGGTGGGGCGGGGTGGAGAGACCCAGTACTTC. Its protein is CASSYTVGRGGETQYF.

DNA of the CDR3: TGTGCCAGCACCCCCCTCGGGGGGTTCGGCTCTGGGGCCAACGTCCTGACTTTC. This translates into CASTPLGGFGSGANVLTF. V gene TRBV6-6 combines with J gene TRBJ2-6; 7 bases fit TRBD2. V dropped 7 bases and J dropped 0; count of bases not matched to a gene: 12. This CDR3 has 18 residues. Per the germline V gene, CDR1 is MNHNY and CDR2 is SVGAGI (reference sequence).

This chain uses TRBV7-6 with TRBJ2-3; D is ambiguous. The DNA end is a closer match to TRBJ1-1, so the J assignment may be wrong. CDR1 SGHVS and CDR2 FNYEAQ come from the germline V gene. The CDR3 runs to 13 residues. The CDR3 sequence is CASSLVKATEAFF. In nucleotides, the CDR3 is TGTGCCAGCAGCTTAGTAAAGGCCACTGAAGCTTTCTTT.

The V and J genes are TRBV6-1 and TRBJ2-1, with unresolved D. Germline CDR1 reads MNHNS; CDR2 reads SASEGT. The CDR3 is 14 amino acids. V gave up 1 base and J gave up 6 bases, with 10 bases separating them. The CDR3 DNA sequence: TGTGCCAGCAGTGAAGGGTTAAGGAGCAATGAGCAGTTCTTC. Protein: CASSEGLRSNEQFF.

This clonotype is classed as medium-sized. The chain joins TRBV7-8 to TRBJ1-1; D is uncertain. The CDR3 runs to 15 residues. Germline V CDR1 and CDR2: SGHVS, FQNEAQ. Trimming shortened V by 1 base and J by 0 bases, and 9 bases separated the two germline ends. CDR3 sequence: CASSLVGIMNTEAFF. The CDR3 nucleotides are TGTGCCAGCAGCTTAGTTGGGATAATGAACACTGAAGCTTTCTTT.